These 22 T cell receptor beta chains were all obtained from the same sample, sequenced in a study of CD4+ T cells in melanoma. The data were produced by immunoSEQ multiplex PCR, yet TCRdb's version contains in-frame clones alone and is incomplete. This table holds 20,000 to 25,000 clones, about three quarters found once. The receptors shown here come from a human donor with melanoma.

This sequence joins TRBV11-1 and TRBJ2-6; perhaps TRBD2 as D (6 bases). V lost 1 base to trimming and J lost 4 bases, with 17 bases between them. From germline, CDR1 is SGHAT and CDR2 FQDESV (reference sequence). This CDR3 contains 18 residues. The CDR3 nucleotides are TGTGCCAGCAGCTTAGGACCATTCGGGGGATCCGGGGCCAACGTCCTGACTTTC. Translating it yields CASSLGPFGGSGANVLTF.

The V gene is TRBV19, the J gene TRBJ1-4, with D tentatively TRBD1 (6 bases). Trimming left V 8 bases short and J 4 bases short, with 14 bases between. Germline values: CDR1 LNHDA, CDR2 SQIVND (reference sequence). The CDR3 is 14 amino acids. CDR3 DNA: TGTGCCAGTGGCCGGCGGGGGCATAATGAAAAACTGTTTTTT. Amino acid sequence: CASGRRGHNEKLFF.

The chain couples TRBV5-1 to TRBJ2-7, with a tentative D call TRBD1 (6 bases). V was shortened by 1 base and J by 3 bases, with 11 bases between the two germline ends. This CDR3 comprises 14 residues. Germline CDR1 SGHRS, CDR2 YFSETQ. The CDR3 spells CASSLYGTLYEQYF. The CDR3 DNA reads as TGCGCCAGCAGCTTGTATGGGACACTCTACGAGCAGTACTTC.

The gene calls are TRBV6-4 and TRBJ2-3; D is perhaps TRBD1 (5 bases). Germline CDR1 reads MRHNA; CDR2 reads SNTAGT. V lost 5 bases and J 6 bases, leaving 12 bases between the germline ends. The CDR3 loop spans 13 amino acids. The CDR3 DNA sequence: TGTGCCAGCAGTCGCAGGGAAGGGGATACGCAGTATTTT. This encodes CASSRREGDTQYF.

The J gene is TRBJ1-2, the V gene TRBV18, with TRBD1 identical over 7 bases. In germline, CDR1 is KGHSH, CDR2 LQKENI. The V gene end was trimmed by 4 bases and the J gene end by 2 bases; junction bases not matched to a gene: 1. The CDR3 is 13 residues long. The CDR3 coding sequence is TGTGCCAGCTCACAACAGGGGAACTATGGCTACACCTTC. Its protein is CASSQQGNYGYTF. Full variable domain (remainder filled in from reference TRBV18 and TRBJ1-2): NAGVMQNPRHLVRRRGQEARLRCSPMKGHSHVYWYRQLPEEGLKFMVYLQKENIIDESGMPKERFSAEFPKEGPSILRIQQVVRGDSAAYFCASSQQGNYGYTFGSGTRLTVV.

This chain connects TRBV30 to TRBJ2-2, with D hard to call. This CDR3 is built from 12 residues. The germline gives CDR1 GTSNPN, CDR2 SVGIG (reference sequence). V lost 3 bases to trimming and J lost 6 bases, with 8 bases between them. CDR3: CAWRNNPGELFF. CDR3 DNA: TGTGCCTGGAGAAATAATCCCGGGGAGCTGTTTTTT.

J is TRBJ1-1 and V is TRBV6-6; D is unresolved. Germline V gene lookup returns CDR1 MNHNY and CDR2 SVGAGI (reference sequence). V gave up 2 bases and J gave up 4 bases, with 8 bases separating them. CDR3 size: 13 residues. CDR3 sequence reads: CASSYQLTTEAFF. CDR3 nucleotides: TGTGCCAGCAGTTACCAGCTCACCACTGAAGCTTTCTTT.

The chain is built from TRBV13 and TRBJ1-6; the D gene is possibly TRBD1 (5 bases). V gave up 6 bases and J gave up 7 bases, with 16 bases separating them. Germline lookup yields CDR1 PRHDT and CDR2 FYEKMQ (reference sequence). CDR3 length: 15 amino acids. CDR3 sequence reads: CASSYLQGRNSPLHF. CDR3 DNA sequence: TGTGCCAGCAGTTATTTGCAGGGCAGGAATTCACCCCTCCACTTT.

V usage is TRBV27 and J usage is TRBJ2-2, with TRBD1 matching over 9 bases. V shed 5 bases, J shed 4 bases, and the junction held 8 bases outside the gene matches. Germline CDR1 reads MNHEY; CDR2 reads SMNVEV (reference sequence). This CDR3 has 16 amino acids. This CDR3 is CASSHPGQGVTGELFF. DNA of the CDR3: TGTGCCAGCAGTCATCCGGGACAGGGAGTCACCGGGGAGCTGTTTTTT.

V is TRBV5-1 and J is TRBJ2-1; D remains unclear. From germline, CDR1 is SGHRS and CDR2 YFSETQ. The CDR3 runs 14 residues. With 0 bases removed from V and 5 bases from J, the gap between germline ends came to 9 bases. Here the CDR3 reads CASSLEAANNEQFF. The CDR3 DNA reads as TGCGCCAGCAGCTTGGAGGCAGCAAACAATGAGCAGTTCTTC.

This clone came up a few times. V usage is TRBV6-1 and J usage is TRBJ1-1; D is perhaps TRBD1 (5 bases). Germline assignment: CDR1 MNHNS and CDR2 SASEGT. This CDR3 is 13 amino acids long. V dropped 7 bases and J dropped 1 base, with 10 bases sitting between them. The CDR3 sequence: CASTRGWNTEAFF. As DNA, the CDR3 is TGTGCCAGCACTCGGGGGTGGAACACTGAAGCTTTCTTT.

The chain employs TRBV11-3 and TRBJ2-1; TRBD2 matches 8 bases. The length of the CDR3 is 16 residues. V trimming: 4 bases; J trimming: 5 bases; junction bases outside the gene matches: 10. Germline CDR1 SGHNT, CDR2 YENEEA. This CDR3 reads CASSSNLAGRNNEQFF. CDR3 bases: TGTGCCAGCAGCTCAAACTTAGCGGGGAGGAACAATGAGCAGTTCTTC.

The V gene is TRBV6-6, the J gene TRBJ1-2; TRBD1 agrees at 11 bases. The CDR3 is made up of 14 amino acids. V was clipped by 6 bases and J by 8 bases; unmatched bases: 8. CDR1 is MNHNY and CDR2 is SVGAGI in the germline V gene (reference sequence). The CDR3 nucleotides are TGTGCCAGCAGAGACCGGGACAGGGGGTTGGGCTACACCTTC. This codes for CASRDRDRGLGYTF.

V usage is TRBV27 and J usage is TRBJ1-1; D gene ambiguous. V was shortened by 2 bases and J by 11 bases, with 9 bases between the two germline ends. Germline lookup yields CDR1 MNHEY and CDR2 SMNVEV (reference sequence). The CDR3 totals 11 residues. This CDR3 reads CASSLGLRAFF. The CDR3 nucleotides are TGTGCCAGCAGTTTAGGACTTCGGGCTTTCTTT.

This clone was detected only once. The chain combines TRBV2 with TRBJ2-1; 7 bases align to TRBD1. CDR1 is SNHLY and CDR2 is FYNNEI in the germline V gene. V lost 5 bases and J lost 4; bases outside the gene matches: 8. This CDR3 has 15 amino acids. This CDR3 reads CASSQRQGVYNEQFF. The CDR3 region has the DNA TGTGCCAGCAGTCAAAGACAGGGTGTTTACAATGAGCAGTTCTTC.

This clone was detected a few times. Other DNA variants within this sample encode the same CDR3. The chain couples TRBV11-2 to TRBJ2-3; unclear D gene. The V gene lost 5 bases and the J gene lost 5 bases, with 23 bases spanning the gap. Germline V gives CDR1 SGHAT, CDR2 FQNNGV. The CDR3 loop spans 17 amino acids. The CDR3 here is CASSPRTEAKPGDTQYF. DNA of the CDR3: TGTGCCAGCAGCCCTCGGACCGAGGCCAAACCCGGAGATACGCAGTATTTT.

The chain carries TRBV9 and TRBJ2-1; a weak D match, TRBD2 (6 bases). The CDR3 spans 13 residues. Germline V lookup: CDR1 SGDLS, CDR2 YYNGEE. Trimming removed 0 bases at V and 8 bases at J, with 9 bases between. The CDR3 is CASSVEEGYEQFF. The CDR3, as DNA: TGTGCCAGCAGCGTAGAGGAGGGTTATGAGCAGTTCTTC.

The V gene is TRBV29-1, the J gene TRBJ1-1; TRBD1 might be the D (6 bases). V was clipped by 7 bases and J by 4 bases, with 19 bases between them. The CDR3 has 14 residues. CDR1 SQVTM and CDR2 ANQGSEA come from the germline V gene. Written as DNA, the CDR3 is TGCAGCGGCAGGAACGGGGGCTGGGGCACTGAAGCTTTCTTT. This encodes CSGRNGGWGTEAFF. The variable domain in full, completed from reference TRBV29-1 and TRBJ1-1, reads SAVISQKPSRDICQRGTSLTIQCQVDSQVTMMFWYRQQPGQSLTLIATANQGSEATYESGFVIDKFPISRPNLTFSTLTVSNMSPEDSSIYLCSGRNGGWGTEAFFGQGTRLTVV.

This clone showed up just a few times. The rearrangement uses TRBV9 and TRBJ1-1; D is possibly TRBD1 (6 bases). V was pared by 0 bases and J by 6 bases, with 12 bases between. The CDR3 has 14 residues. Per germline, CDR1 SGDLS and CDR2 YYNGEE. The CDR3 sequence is CASSVGTAVSEAFF. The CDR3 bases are TGTGCCAGCAGCGTAGGGACAGCCGTGTCTGAAGCTTTCTTT. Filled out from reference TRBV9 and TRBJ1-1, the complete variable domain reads DSGVTQTPKHLITATGQRVTLRCSPRSGDLSVYWYQQSLDQGLQFLIQYYNGEERAKGNILERFSAQQFPDLHSELNLSSLELGDSALYFCASSVGTAVSEAFFGQGTRLTVV.

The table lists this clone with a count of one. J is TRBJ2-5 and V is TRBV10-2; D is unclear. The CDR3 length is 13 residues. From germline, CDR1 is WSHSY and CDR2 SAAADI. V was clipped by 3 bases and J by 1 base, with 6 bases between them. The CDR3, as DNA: TGCGCCAGCAGTGACAGGTCCCAAGAGACCCAGTACTTC. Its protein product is CASSDRSQETQYF.

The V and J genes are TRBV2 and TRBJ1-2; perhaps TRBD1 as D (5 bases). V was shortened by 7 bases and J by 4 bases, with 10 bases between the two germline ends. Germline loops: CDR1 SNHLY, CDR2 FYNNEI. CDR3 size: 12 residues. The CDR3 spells CASMQGAYGYTF. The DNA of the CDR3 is TGTGCCAGCATGCAGGGCGCCTATGGCTACACCTTC.

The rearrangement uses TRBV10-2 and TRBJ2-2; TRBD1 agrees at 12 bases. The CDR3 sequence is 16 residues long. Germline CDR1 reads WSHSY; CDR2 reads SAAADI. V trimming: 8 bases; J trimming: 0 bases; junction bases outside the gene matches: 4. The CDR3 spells CASQGTGGSNTGELFF. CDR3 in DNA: TGCGCCAGCCAAGGGACAGGGGGCTCGAACACCGGGGAGCTGTTTTTT.